These 13 T cell receptor beta chains share one sample of origin, sequenced in a study of control samples from healthy donors and cancer patients. The method was immunoSEQ multiplex PCR; TCRdb's version includes in-frame clones alone and lacks a portion of them. The sample shows roughly 170,000 clones, around 93% of them seen only once. Sequencing was performed on blood. These receptor sequences come from a man aged 18 to 30 in good health.

CDR3 sequence (DNA): TGTGCCAGCAGTTTAGGTTGGGGGAATGACTATGGCTACACCTTC. It yields the protein CASSLGWGNDYGYTF. This chain joins TRBV28 and TRBJ1-2, with D possibly being TRBD1 (5 bases). The CDR3 covers 15 residues. The V and J ends lost 2 bases and 3 bases respectively, with 13 bases between them. CDR1 is MDHEN and CDR2 is SYDVKM in the germline V gene.

The chain has TRBV28 and TRBJ2-2; D may be TRBD1 (6 bases). Trimming removed 7 bases at V and 3 bases at J, with 9 bases between. Germline V CDR1 and CDR2: MDHEN, SYDVKM. There are 13 residues in the CDR3. CDR3 region: CASKRQDTGELFF. Here the CDR3 DNA reads TGTGCCAGCAAAAGACAGGACACCGGGGAGCTGTTTTTT. The full variable domain, with the rest looked up from reference TRBV28 and TRBJ2-2, is DVKVTQSSRYLVKRTGEKVFLECVQDMDHENMFWYRQDPGLGLRLIYFSYDVKMKEKGDIPEGYSVSREKKERFSLILESASTNQTSMYLCASKRQDTGELFFGEGSRLTVL.

V and J are TRBV18 and TRBJ2-3; D is uncertain. Trimming cost V 1 base and J 3 bases, with 2 bases left between them. Germline V lookup: CDR1 KGHSH, CDR2 LQKENI. The CDR3 loop spans 12 amino acids. The CDR3 sequence: CASSPRTDTQYF. The CDR3 nucleotides read TGTGCCAGCTCACCACGGACAGATACGCAGTATTTT.

The rearrangement links TRBV27 to TRBJ1-5; the D is unclear. The V and J ends lost 2 bases and 5 bases respectively, with 10 bases between them. Germline CDR1 and CDR2: MNHEY and SMNVEV (reference sequence). This CDR3 spans 14 amino acids. The CDR3 loop reads CASSLIREDQPQHF. CDR3 in DNA: TGTGCCAGCAGTTTAATAAGGGAGGATCAGCCCCAGCATTTT.

The chain is built from TRBV6-6 and TRBJ2-1; TRBD2 agrees at 12 bases. CDR1 is MNHNY and CDR2 is SVGAGI in the germline V gene (reference sequence). The CDR3 is 15 amino acids. The junction had 9 bases not matched to a gene; V was cut back by 6 bases and J by 9 bases. The CDR3 DNA is TGTGCCAGCAGCAGACTAGCGGGGGCCAGGGGTGAGCAGTTCTTC. It encodes CASSRLAGARGEQFF.

The gene calls are TRBV28 and TRBJ1-3; 8 nucleotides match TRBD1. The CDR3 loop spans 15 amino acids. Trimming took 4 bases from V and 8 from J; bases not matched to a gene: 10. Germline assignment: CDR1 MDHEN and CDR2 SYDVKM. The CDR3 coding sequence is TGTGCCAGCAGTTCAACAGGGGGGACTGGCGACACCATATATTTT. Its translation is CASSSTGGTGDTIYF.

The rearrangement uses TRBV24-1 and TRBJ2-3, with 8 bases matching TRBD1. The CDR3 sequence is 17 residues long. The germline gives CDR1 KGHDR, CDR2 SFDVKD. V was clipped by 4 bases and J by 1 base; unmatched bases: 9. CDR3 sequence (DNA): TGTGCCACCAGTGACCCTGCCCCGGGACAGGGCACAGATACGCAGTATTTT. This encodes CATSDPAPGQGTDTQYF.

CDR3 loop: CASSLLGTGNEQYF. CDR3 nucleotide sequence: TGCGCCAGCAGCCTGCTTGGGACAGGGAACGAGCAGTACTTC. The chain is built from TRBV5-1 and TRBJ2-7; 9 bases fit TRBD1. Germline lookup yields CDR1 SGHRS and CDR2 YFSETQ. The junction had 7 bases not matched to a gene; V was cut back by 4 bases and J by 5 bases. The CDR3 is made up of 14 amino acids.

The rearrangement joins TRBV18 to TRBJ2-5; TRBD2 aligns across 7 bases. The CDR3 loop spans 14 amino acids. V lost 3 bases, J lost 4 bases, and 5 bases stayed unmatched. CDR1 and CDR2 from the germline V gene are KGHSH and LQKENI. CDR3 sequence: CASSPISGGETQYF. CDR3 bases: TGTGCCAGCTCACCGATTTCGGGGGGAGAGACCCAGTACTTC.

The chain carries TRBV11-2 and TRBJ2-1, with TRBD2 identical over 8 bases. The CDR3 runs 19 residues. Germline values: CDR1 SGHAT, CDR2 FQNNGV. The junction had 19 bases not matched to a gene; V was cut back by 5 bases and J by 4 bases. CDR3 in amino acids: CASSRRAGGLSADYNEQFF. CDR3 nucleotides: TGTGCCAGCAGCAGGCGGGCGGGGGGCCTAAGCGCTGATTACAATGAGCAGTTCTTC.

The CDR3, as DNA: TGTGCCATTTACAGGGGGCAAGATTCACCCCTCCACTTT. This sequence encodes CAIYRGQDSPLHF. The J gene is TRBJ1-6, the V gene TRBV6-5; 9 bases are a match to TRBD1. V shed 10 bases and J 8 bases; nucleotides not matched to a gene: 6. This CDR3 is built from 13 residues. The germline V gene encodes CDR1 MNHEY and CDR2 SVGAGI.

The chain uses TRBV4-1 and TRBJ1-5; 10 bases align to TRBD1. Germline trimming cut 1 base from V and 5 bases from J; bases unmatched to any gene: 5. The CDR3 has 16 residues. CDR1 is MGHRA, CDR2 YSYEKL, per germline. The CDR3: CASSQAETGGYQPQHF. CDR3 coding DNA: TGCGCCAGCAGCCAAGCCGAGACAGGGGGCTATCAGCCCCAGCATTTT.

The CDR3 DNA reads TGTGCCACCCGCCCGGAGACTAACACGCAGTATTTT. It specifies CATRPETNTQYF. This rearrangement joins TRBV10-3 to TRBJ2-3; perhaps TRBD2 as D (5 bases). Trimming shortened V by 10 bases and J by 9 bases, and 17 bases separated the two germline ends. The CDR3 runs 12 residues. Germline lookup yields CDR1 ENHRY and CDR2 SYGVKD.